The sequence of this TCR beta chain was determined in a study of PD-1 blockade in mismatch repair-deficient tumors. Whole-study findings and limits: After pembrolizumab, tumor-resident clones rose rapidly, then generally contracted before radiologic responses.

V lost 4 bases, J lost 3 bases, and 14 bases stayed unmatched. Germline values: CDR1 MGHDK, CDR2 SYGVNS. This CDR3 has 17 residues. On this clone: Antigen: not known.

Clones were read by immunoSEQ multiplex PCR, and TCRdb kept only the in-frame ones, dropping some. This table has about 63,000 clones, about 91% appearing once. This specimen consisted of peripheral blood, obtained 52 weeks after starting pembrolizumab. This clonotype was sampled from an adult with mismatch repair-deficient cancer. The rearrangement links TRBV25-1 to TRBJ1-2; 7 bases are shared with TRBD1. CDR3 in amino acids: CASSAYGTANNDYGYTF. The CDR3 nucleotides read TGTGCCAGCAGTGCTTATGGGACAGCTAATAATGACTATGGCTACACCTTC.